This T cell receptor (beta chain) was recovered during a study of T cells in Graves' hyperthyroidism and ophthalmopathy. Study findings and constraints: Most thyroid clonotypes with frequency above 0.001 were detected in blood.

Looked up from germline, CDR1 is LNHDA and CDR2 is SQIVND (reference sequence). V gave up 8 bases and J gave up 4 bases, with 17 bases separating them. This CDR3 spans 14 amino acids. Template material for amplifying TCR beta CDR3 regions consisted of RNA transcripts. Researchers ran a first-round RT-PCR on the TCR CDR3 using the HTBI primer set. TCRdb re-analysed the multiplex PCR reads in MiXCR, keeping a single row per CDR3 protein. The sample has about 360,000 distinct CDR3 sequences; 13% are singletons. In its sample, this clonotype was seen a few times. Its antigen is unidentified. The receptor was derived from a woman under 30 with Graves' hyperthyroidism. The material sequenced was blood. The chain couples TRBV19 to TRBJ1-1; a weak D match, TRBD1 (6 bases). This chain's CDR3 is CASGWAGEGTEAFF. The CDR3 DNA is TGTGCCAGTGGCTGGGCAGGGGAGGGCACTGAAGCTTTCTTT.